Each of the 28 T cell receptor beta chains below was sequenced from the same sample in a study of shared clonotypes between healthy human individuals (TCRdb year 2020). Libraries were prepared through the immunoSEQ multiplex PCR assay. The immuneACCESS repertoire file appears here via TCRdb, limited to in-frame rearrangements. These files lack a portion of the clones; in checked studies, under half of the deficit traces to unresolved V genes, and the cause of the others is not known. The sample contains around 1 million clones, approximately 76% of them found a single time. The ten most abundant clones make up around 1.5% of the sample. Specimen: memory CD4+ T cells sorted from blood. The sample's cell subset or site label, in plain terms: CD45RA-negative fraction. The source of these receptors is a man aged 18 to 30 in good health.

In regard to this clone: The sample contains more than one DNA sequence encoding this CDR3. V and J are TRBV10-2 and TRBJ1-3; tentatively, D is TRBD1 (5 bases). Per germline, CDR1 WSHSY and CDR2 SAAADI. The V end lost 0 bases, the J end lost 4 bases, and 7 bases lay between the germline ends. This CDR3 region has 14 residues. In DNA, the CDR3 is TGCGCCAGCAGTGAGTCCGGGGGGGGAAACACCATATATTTT. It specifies CASSESGGGNTIYF.

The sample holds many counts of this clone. The DNA for the CDR3 is TGTGCCAGCAGCCCGAGAAGGGGAGGGGTTTCACCCCTCCACTTT. Amino acid sequence: CASSPRRGGVSPLHF. The genes are TRBV28 and TRBJ1-6; D perhaps matches TRBD1 (5 bases). This CDR3 region has 15 residues. The V end was cut by 6 bases, the J end by 9 bases, with 18 bases between. Per germline, CDR1 MDHEN and CDR2 SYDVKM.

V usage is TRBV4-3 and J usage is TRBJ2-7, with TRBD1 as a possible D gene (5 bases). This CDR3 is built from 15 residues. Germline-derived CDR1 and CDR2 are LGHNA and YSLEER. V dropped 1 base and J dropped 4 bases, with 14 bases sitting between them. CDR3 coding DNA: TGCGCCAGCAGCCAAGGGATGGGGCCATATTACGAGCAGTACTTC. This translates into CASSQGMGPYYEQYF.

CDR3 nucleotides: TGTGCCAGCAGCGTAGATCAGTCTGACAGCGACAATGAGCAGTTCTTC. Amino acids: CASSVDQSDSDNEQFF. V usage is TRBV9 and J usage is TRBJ2-1, with D perhaps TRBD1 (5 bases). Germline CDR1 and CDR2: SGDLS and YYNGEE. The CDR3 has 16 residues. Trimming stripped 0 bases from V and 5 bases from J, with 15 bases between. Supplemented by reference TRBV9 and TRBJ2-1, the full variable domain reads DSGVTQTPKHLITATGQRVTLRCSPRSGDLSVYWYQQSLDQGLQFLIQYYNGEERAKGNILERFSAQQFPDLHSELNLSSLELGDSALYFCASSVDQSDSDNEQFFGPGTRLTVL.

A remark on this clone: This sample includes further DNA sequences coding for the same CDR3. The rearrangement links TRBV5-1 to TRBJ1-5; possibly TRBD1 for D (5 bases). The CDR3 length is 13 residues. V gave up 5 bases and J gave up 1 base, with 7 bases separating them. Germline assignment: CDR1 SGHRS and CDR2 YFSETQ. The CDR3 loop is CASRGDSNQPQHF. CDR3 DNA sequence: TGCGCCAGCAGAGGGGACAGCAATCAGCCCCAGCATTTT.

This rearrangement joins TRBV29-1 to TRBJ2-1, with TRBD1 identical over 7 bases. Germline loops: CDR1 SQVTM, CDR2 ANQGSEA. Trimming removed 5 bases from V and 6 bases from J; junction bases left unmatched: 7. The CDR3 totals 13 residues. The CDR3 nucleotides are TGCAGCGTTCACGACAGGGCCCCCAATGAGCAGTTCTTC. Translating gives CSVHDRAPNEQFF.

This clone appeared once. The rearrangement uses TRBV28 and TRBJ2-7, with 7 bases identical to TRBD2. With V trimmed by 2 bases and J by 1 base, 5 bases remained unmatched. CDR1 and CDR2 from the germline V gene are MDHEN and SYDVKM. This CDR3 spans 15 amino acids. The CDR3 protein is CASSLGGLGSYEQYF. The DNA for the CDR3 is TGTGCCAGCAGTTTAGGTGGACTAGGGTCCTACGAGCAGTACTTC.

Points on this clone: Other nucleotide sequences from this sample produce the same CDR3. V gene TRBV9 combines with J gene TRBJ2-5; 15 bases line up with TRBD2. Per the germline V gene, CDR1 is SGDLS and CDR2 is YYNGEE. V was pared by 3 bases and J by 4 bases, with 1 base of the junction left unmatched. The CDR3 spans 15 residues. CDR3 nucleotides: TGTGCCAGCAGCGCGGGACTAGCGGGGGGAGAGACCCAGTACTTC. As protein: CASSAGLAGGETQYF.

CDR3 amino acids: CASSQGHTVYEQFF. In DNA, the CDR3 is TGCGCCAGCAGCCAAGGGCATACCGTCTATGAGCAGTTCTTC. V and J are TRBV4-3 and TRBJ2-1, with D unclear. V shed 1 base and J shed 8 bases, with 12 bases lying between them. Looked up from germline, CDR1 is LGHNA and CDR2 is YSLEER. The CDR3 totals 14 residues.

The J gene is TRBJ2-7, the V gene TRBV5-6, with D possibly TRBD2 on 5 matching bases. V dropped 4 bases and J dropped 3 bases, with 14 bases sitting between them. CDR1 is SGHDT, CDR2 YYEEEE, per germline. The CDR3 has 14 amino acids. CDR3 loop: CASSGSLRVYEQYF. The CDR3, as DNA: TGTGCCAGCAGCGGGAGTCTGCGGGTCTACGAGCAGTACTTC.

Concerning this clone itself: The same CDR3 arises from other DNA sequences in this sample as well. The CDR3 spells CASRTGGAGTGELFF. DNA of the CDR3: TGTGCCAGCAGGACAGGGGGCGCAGGCACCGGGGAGCTGTTTTTT. V and J are TRBV6-1 and TRBJ2-2; 10 bases agree with TRBD1. The V segment lost 6 bases and the J segment 4 bases; nucleotides outside the gene matches: 5. The CDR3 has 15 residues. In germline, CDR1 is MNHNS, CDR2 SASEGT.

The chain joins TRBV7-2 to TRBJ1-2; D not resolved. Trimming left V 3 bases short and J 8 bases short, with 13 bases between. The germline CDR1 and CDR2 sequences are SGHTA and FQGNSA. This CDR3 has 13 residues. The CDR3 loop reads CASSFGLREGYTF. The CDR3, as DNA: TGTGCCAGCAGCTTCGGACTTAGAGAGGGCTACACCTTC.

The CDR3 is CASSADKTPYEQYF. DNA of the CDR3: TGCGCCAGCAGCGCCGATAAAACGCCCTACGAGCAGTACTTC. The V and J genes are TRBV5-1 and TRBJ2-7; no firm D call. CDR1 is SGHRS, CDR2 YFSETQ, per germline. Trimming shortened V by 4 bases and J by 2 bases, and 13 bases separated the two germline ends. CDR3 size: 14 residues.

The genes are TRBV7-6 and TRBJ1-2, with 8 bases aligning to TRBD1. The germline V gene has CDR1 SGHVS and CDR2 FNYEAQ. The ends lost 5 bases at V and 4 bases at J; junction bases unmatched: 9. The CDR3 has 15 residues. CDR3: CASSPYFTGGYGYTF. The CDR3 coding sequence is TGTGCCAGCAGCCCATACTTTACAGGGGGCTATGGCTACACCTTC.

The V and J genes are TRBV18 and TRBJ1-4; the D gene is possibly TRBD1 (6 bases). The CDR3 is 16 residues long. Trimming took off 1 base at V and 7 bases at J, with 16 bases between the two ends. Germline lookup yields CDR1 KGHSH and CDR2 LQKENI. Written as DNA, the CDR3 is TGTGCCAGCTCACCACGACCTCAGGGGAGTGGTGAAAAACTGTTTTTT. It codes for CASSPRPQGSGEKLFF.

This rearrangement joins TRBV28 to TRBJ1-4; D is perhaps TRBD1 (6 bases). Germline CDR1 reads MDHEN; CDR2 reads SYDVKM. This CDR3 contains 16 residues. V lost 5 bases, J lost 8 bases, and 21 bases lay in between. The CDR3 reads CASSPLRPLRGEKLFF. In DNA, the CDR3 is TGTGCCAGCAGTCCTCTCCGACCCCTCAGGGGAGAAAAACTGTTTTTT.

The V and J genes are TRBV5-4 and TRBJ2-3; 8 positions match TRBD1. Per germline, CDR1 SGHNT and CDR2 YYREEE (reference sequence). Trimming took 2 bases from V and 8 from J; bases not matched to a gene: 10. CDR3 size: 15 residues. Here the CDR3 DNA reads TGTGCCAGCAGCTTAGGCGCAGGGGGCGCGGGTACGCAGTATTTT. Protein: CASSLGAGGAGTQYF.

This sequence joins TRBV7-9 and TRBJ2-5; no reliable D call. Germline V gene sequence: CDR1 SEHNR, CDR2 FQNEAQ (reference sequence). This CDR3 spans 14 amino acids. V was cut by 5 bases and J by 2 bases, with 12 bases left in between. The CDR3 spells CASSRKVGQETQYF. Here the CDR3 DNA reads TGTGCCAGCAGCCGCAAAGTTGGACAAGAGACCCAGTACTTC.

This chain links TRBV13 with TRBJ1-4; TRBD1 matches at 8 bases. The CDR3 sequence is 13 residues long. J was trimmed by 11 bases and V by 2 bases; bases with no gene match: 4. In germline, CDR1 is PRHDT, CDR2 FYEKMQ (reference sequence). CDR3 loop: CASSLTRGQKLFF. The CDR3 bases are TGTGCCAGCAGCTTAACCAGGGGGCAGAAACTGTTTTTT. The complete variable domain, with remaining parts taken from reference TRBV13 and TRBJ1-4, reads AAGVIQSPRHLIKEKRETATLKCYPIPRHDTVYWYQQGPGQDPQFLISFYEKMQSDKGSIPDRFSAQQFSDYHSELNMSSLELGDSALYFCASSLTRGQKLFFGSGTQLSVL.

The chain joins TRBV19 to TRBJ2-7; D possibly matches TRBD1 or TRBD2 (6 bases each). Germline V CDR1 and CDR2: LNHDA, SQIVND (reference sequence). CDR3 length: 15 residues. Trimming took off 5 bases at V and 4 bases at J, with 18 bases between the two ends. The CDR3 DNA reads TGTGCCAGTAGTGCCAAGCAGGGGACTGGGTACGAGCAGTACTTC. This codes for CASSAKQGTGYEQYF.

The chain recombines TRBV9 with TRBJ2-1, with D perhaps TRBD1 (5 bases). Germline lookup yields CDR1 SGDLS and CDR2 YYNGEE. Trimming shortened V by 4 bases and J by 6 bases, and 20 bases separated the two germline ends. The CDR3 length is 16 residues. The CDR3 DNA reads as TGTGCCAGCAGCCCCAGGGCGAGCGCGAGAGCCAATGAGCAGTTCTTC. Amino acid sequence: CASSPRASARANEQFF.

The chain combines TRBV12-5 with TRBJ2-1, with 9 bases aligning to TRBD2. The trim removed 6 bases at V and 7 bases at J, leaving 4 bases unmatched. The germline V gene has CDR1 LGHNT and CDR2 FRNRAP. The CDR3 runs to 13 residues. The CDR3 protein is CASGLAGVNEQFF. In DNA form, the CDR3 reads TGTGCTAGTGGGTTAGCGGGAGTGAATGAGCAGTTCTTC.

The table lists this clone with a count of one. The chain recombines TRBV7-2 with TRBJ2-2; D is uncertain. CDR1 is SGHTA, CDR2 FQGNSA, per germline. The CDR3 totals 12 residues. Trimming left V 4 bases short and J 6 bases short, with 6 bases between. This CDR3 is CASSSYAGELFF. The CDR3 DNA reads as TGTGCCAGCAGCTCCTACGCCGGGGAGCTGTTTTTT.

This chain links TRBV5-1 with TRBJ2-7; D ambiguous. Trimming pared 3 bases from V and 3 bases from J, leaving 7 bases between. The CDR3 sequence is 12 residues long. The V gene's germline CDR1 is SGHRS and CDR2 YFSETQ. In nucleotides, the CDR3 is TGCGCCAGCAGCTACCAGGACTACGAGCAGTACTTC. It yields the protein CASSYQDYEQYF.

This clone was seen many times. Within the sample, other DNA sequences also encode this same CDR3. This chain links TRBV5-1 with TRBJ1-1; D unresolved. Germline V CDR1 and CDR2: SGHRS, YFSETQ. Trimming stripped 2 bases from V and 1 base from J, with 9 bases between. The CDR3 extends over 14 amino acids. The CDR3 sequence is CASSFDGGNTEAFF. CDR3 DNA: TGCGCCAGCAGCTTTGACGGCGGGAACACTGAAGCTTTCTTT.

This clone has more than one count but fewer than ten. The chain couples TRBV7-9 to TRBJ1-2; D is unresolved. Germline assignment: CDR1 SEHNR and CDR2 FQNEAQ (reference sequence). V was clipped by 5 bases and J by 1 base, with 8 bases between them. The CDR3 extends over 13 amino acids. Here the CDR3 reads CASSLNFNYGYTF. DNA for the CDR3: TGTGCCAGCAGCCTGAATTTTAACTATGGCTACACCTTC.

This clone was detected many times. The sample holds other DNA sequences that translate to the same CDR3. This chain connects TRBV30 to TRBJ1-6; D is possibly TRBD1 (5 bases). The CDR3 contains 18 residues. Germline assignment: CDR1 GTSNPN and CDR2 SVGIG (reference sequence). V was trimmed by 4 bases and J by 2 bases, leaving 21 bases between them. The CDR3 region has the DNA TGTGCCTGGACCCCGGGCGGGGCCTCGGGGCCCTATAATTCACCCCTCCACTTT. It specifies CAWTPGGASGPYNSPLHF.

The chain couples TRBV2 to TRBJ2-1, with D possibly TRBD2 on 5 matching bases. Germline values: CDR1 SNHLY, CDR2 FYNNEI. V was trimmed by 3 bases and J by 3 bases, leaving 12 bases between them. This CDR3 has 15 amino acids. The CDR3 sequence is CASSDLGSRYNEQFF. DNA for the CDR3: TGTGCCAGCAGTGATTTGGGGAGTCGCTACAATGAGCAGTTCTTC.